Each of the 9 T cell receptor beta chains below was sequenced from the same sample in a study of shared clonotypes between healthy human individuals. The data were produced by immunoSEQ multiplex PCR, yet TCRdb's version contains in-frame clones alone and is incomplete. The sample holds roughly 1,600,000 clones, approximately 98.5% seen once. The specimen was naive CD4+ T cells sorted from blood. Indicated subset: CD45RA+ positively selected. These receptor sequences come from a man under 40 in good health.

The J gene is TRBJ2-1, the V gene TRBV5-4; D not resolved. Germline values: CDR1 SGHNT, CDR2 YYREEE (reference sequence). This CDR3 spans 16 amino acids. V lost 1 base and J lost 11, with 22 bases in between. DNA for the CDR3: TGTGCCAGCAGCTTGCCGGCGGCAGGCACACACACCCAGCAGTTCTTC. As protein: CASSLPAAGTHTQQFF.

This clone was found once. V is TRBV7-9 and J is TRBJ1-1; D is ambiguous. V lost 5 bases to trimming and J lost 3 bases, with 10 bases between them. CDR1 and CDR2 from the germline V gene are SEHNR and FQNEAQ (reference sequence). The CDR3 has 13 residues. CDR3 DNA: TGTGCCAGCAGCCCCCGACGTTACACTGAAGCTTTCTTT. Protein sequence: CASSPRRYTEAFF.

This chain joins TRBV6-5 and TRBJ1-1; D remains unclear. The ends were cut back, 0 bases at V and 3 bases at J, with 8 bases in the middle. The length of the CDR3 is 14 residues. The V gene's germline CDR1 is MNHEY and CDR2 SVGAGI. The CDR3 nucleotides are TGTGCCAGCAGTTACTCGAAAATGCACACTGAAGCTTTCTTT. It encodes CASSYSKMHTEAFF.

Of note for this clone: Other DNA sequences in this sample translate to the same CDR3. This chain uses TRBV29-1 with TRBJ2-7; D is unresolved. The V gene's germline CDR1 is SQVTM and CDR2 ANQGSEA. The CDR3 loop spans 11 amino acids. Trimming stripped 4 bases from V and 2 bases from J, with 6 bases between. CDR3 region: CSVVGAYEQYF. The CDR3 DNA sequence: TGCAGCGTTGTTGGCGCCTACGAGCAGTACTTC.

The chain couples TRBV7-8 to TRBJ1-2, with 7 nucleotides matching TRBD1. V shed 2 bases, J shed 1 base, and the junction held 10 bases outside the gene matches. In germline, CDR1 is SGHVS, CDR2 FQNEAQ. The CDR3 is 17 amino acids. The CDR3 is CASSLFVGTDHNYGYTF. CDR3 DNA: TGTGCCAGCAGCTTATTCGTCGGGACAGACCATAACTATGGCTACACCTTC.

This chain uses TRBV6-1 with TRBJ2-3; 7 positions agree with TRBD2. Trimming removed 2 bases from V and 0 bases from J; junction bases left unmatched: 5. CDR1 MNHNS and CDR2 SASEGT come from the germline V gene. The CDR3 length is 16 residues. The CDR3 here is CASSERGVTSTDTQYF. CDR3 bases: TGTGCCAGCAGTGAACGGGGGGTAACTAGCACAGATACGCAGTATTTT.

The CDR3 sequence is CASSLEPTGGTSYEQYF. The CDR3 bases are TGCGCCAGCAGCTTGGAACCCACAGGGGGGACCTCCTACGAGCAGTACTTC. The V gene is TRBV5-1, the J gene TRBJ2-7; 8 bases are a match to TRBD1. CDR3 length: 17 amino acids. CDR1 and CDR2 from the germline V gene are SGHRS and YFSETQ. Trimming at V came to 0 bases and at J to 0 bases, leaving 8 bases not matched to a gene.

Remarks on this clone: The sample contains more than one DNA sequence encoding this CDR3. CDR3 in amino acids: CASSVAAGRADTQYF. CDR3 nucleotide sequence: TGTGCCAGCAGCGTAGCTGCCGGCCGTGCAGATACGCAGTATTTT. V and J are TRBV9 and TRBJ2-3; no definite D call. The germline V gene has CDR1 SGDLS and CDR2 YYNGEE. V was pared by 0 bases and J by 4 bases, with 12 bases between. The CDR3 runs 15 residues. The full variable domain, in which reference TRBV9 and TRBJ2-3 provide the parts outside the CDR3, is DSGVTQTPKHLITATGQRVTLRCSPRSGDLSVYWYQQSLDQGLQFLIQYYNGEERAKGNILERFSAQQFPDLHSELNLSSLELGDSALYFCASSVAAGRADTQYFGPGTRLTVL.

V and J are TRBV18 and TRBJ2-4; a possible D gene is TRBD1 (5 bases). Germline V gene data show CDR1 as KGHSH and CDR2 as LQKENI. The CDR3 consists of 15 residues. Trimming pared 2 bases from V and 10 bases from J, leaving 18 bases between. Here the CDR3 reads CASSPVPLTVGIQYF. CDR3 sequence (DNA): TGTGCCAGCTCACCAGTTCCTTTGACAGTGGGAATTCAGTACTTC.